This is a list of T cell receptor beta chains from one sample in a study of OX40 agonist ivuxolimab in advanced cancers. This table comes from immunoSEQ multiplex PCR, and its TCRdb copy is limited to in-frame clones, with some not included. The sample holds 75,000 to 95,000 clones, more than 80% seen once. The source material was CD4+ or CD8+ T cells sorted from blood, sampled in a trial of the OX40 agonist ivuxolimab. The source of these receptors is an adult with an advanced solid tumor such as melanoma, head and neck, liver or kidney cancer. The CDR3 runs from the conserved cysteine through the conserved F or W. The D gene is left open where the match is weak. Not all rows give a size; the values are once, few, many and, for expanded clones, a class.

v_call	d_call	clone_size	j_call	cdr3_aa	cdr3_nt
TRBV9	.	.	TRBJ2-1	CASSVGGMARNEQFF	TGTGCCAGCAGCGTAGGGGGTATGGCGCGGAATGAGCAGTTCTTC
TRBV28	.	.	TRBJ2-7	CASMGRGGGEQYF	TGTGCCAGCATGGGCAGGGGGGGCGGCGAGCAGTACTTC
TRBV9	TRBD2	.	TRBJ2-5	CASSAGLAEETQYF	TGTGCCAGCAGCGCAGGACTAGCGGAAGAGACCCAGTACTTC
TRBV2	TRBD1	.	TRBJ2-5	CASTPRGTGSGGTQYF	TGTGCCAGCACCCCCCGTGGGACAGGGTCAGGAGGGACCCAGTACTTC
TRBV6-6	TRBD2	.	TRBJ2-3	CASSLTSGSTDTQYF	TGTGCCAGCAGTTTGACTAGCGGAAGCACAGATACGCAGTATTTT
TRBV9	.	.	TRBJ1-6	CASSVAGTDSPLHF	TGTGCCAGCAGCGTAGCGGGGACGGATTCACCCCTCCACTTT
TRBV9	.	.	TRBJ1-2	CASSRSGDYGYTF	TGTGCCAGCAGCCGGAGCGGAGACTATGGCTACACCTTC
TRBV6-6	.	.	TRBJ1-4	CASSGPGTANEKLFF	TGTGCCAGCAGTGGACCCGGGACCGCGAATGAAAAACTGTTTTTT
TRBV6-5	.	.	TRBJ1-2	CASSTRTRTNYGYTF	TGTGCCAGCAGTACCCGGACAAGAACTAACTATGGCTACACCTTC
TRBV5-4	.	.	TRBJ1-2	CASSLDRDNVGYTF	TGTGCCAGCAGCTTGGACCGGGACAATGTTGGCTACACCTTC
TRBV7-7	.	once	TRBJ2-7	CASSPAGGGEQYF	TGTGCCAGCAGCCCTGCCGGAGGGGGCGAGCAGTACTTC
TRBV30	.	few	TRBJ1-5	CAWSVEGTQPQHF	TGTGCCTGGAGTGTAGAGGGGACTCAGCCCCAGCATTTT
TRBV6-5	TRBD1	once	TRBJ2-5	CASSDLRGPETQYF	TGTGCCAGCAGTGACCTCAGGGGGCCAGAGACCCAGTACTTC
TRBV11-3	.	.	TRBJ2-1	CASSLDIGVGLEGFHNEQFF	TGTGCCAGCAGCTTAGATATCGGGGTAGGCCTAGAGGGTTTCCACAATGAGCAGTTCTTC
TRBV4-1	TRBD2	.	TRBJ2-3	CASSQDGTSGGTDTQYF	TGCGCCAGCAGCCAAGATGGGACTAGCGGAGGCACAGATACGCAGTATTTT
TRBV2	.	.	TRBJ1-1	CASNQDPSTEAFF	TGTGCCAGCAATCAGGATCCGAGTACTGAAGCTTTCTTT
TRBV5-1	TRBD1	.	TRBJ2-5	CASSLGLIRDSQETQYF	TGCGCCAGCAGCTTGGGACTCATTCGGGACAGCCAAGAGACCCAGTACTTC
TRBV25-1	.	.	TRBJ1-5	CASSEWDGDQPQHF	TGTGCCAGCAGTGAATGGGACGGCGATCAGCCCCAGCATTTT
TRBV6-1	TRBD1	.	TRBJ2-7	CASSEMWGTGYEQYF	TGTGCCAGCAGCGAAATGTGGGGGACAGGGTACGAGCAGTACTTC
TRBV4-1	.	.	TRBJ2-2	CASSRPGLGGGELFF	TGCGCCAGCAGCCGACCGGGACTGGGGGGCGGGGAGCTGTTTTTT
TRBV5-1	.	.	TRBJ2-5	CASSHTSSPSETQYF	TGCGCCAGCAGCCATACTAGCTCCCCTTCGGAGACCCAGTACTTC
TRBV7-9	TRBD1	few	TRBJ2-5	CASSLGQGTQETQYF	TGTGCCAGCAGCTTAGGACAGGGGACACAAGAGACCCAGTACTTC
TRBV5-4	.	.	TRBJ1-2	CASSLDMTEVYGYTF	TGTGCCAGCAGCTTGGATATGACAGAAGTCTATGGCTACACCTTC
TRBV5-1	TRBD2	.	TRBJ2-5	CASSLGPSGAQETQYF	TGCGCCAGCAGCTTGGGGCCTAGCGGGGCACAAGAGACCCAGTACTTC
TRBV4-3	TRBD2	.	TRBJ2-7	CASSQGAGGTYEQYF	TGCGCCAGCAGCCAGGGAGCGGGAGGGACCTACGAGCAGTACTTC
TRBV2	.	.	TRBJ1-1	CASSENLAGGAFF	TGTGCCAGCAGTGAAAACTTAGCGGGTGGAGCTTTCTTT
TRBV27	TRBD1	.	TRBJ1-4	CASSREAGGSWATNEKLFF	TGTGCCAGCAGCCGTGAGGCAGGGGGTAGTTGGGCAACTAATGAAAAACTGTTTTTT
TRBV9	.	.	TRBJ2-3	CASSVVGETDTQYF	TGTGCCAGCAGCGTAGTTGGAGAGACAGATACGCAGTATTTT
TRBV5-4	.	.	TRBJ1-1	CASSLGGWGSTEAFF	TGTGCCAGCAGCTTGGGTGGTTGGGGGAGCACTGAAGCTTTCTTT
TRBV9	.	.	TRBJ1-1	CASSVGDSYTEAFF	TGTGCCAGCAGCGTAGGGGACTCCTACACTGAAGCTTTCTTT
TRBV6-5	.	.	TRBJ1-4	CASRMTRTNEKLFF	TGTGCCAGCAGGATGACACGGACTAATGAAAAACTGTTTTTT
TRBV6-5	TRBD2	few	TRBJ2-7	CASSYSSGRDYEQYF	TGTGCCAGCAGTTACTCGAGCGGGAGGGACTACGAGCAGTACTTC
TRBV28	TRBD1	.	TRBJ1-3	CASSSPTGSGNTIYF	TGTGCCAGCAGTTCCCCGACAGGGAGTGGAAACACCATATATTTT
TRBV9	.	once	TRBJ1-1	CASSPHHGNTEAFF	TGTGCCAGCAGCCCTCACCACGGGAACACTGAAGCTTTCTTT
TRBV4-2	.	.	TRBJ2-7	CASSQRFSLTLSSYEQYF	TGTGCCAGCAGCCAACGATTTTCCTTGACGTTGAGCTCCTACGAGCAGTACTTC
TRBV4-1	TRBD2	once	TRBJ2-7	CASSQGGLAGPYEQYF	TGCGCCAGCAGCCAAGGTGGCCTAGCGGGGCCCTACGAGCAGTACTTC
TRBV28	TRBD1	few	TRBJ1-4	CASSFMGQLNEKLFF	TGTGCCAGCAGTTTTATGGGACAGTTAAATGAAAAACTGTTTTTT
TRBV7-2	TRBD2	once	TRBJ2-1	CASSLAPSALAGDNEQFF	TGTGCCAGCAGCTTAGCGCCCTCGGCGCTAGCGGGCGACAATGAGCAGTTCTTC
TRBV6-5	TRBD1	.	TRBJ1-1	CASSTDRGLAEAFF	TGTGCCAGCAGTACCGACAGGGGGCTCGCTGAAGCTTTCTTT
TRBV11-2	TRBD1	once	TRBJ1-4	CASSLGTGVEKLFF	TGTGCCAGCAGCTTAGGGACAGGGGTTGAAAAACTGTTTTTT
TRBV25-1	TRBD1	few	TRBJ1-5	CASSSNGQGSNQPQHF	TGTGCCAGCAGTTCCAATGGACAGGGGTCCAATCAGCCCCAGCATTTT
TRBV7-2	.	once	TRBJ2-2	CASSPRQVYTGELFF	TGTGCCAGCAGCCCCCGACAGGTCTACACCGGGGAGCTGTTTTTT
TRBV2	.	.	TRBJ1-6	CASSAQGPNNSPLHF	TGTGCCAGCAGTGCTCAGGGACCTAATAATTCACCCCTCCACTTT
TRBV7-7	.	.	TRBJ2-2	CASSRDIGGELFF	TGTGCTAGCAGCCGGGACATCGGCGGGGAGCTGTTTTTT
TRBV2	.	.	TRBJ1-5	CASGAGTNSNQPQHF	TGTGCTAGCGGAGCCGGGACAAATAGCAATCAGCCCCAGCATTTT
TRBV6-6	TRBD1	once	TRBJ1-1	CASSWTGGTEAFF	TGTGCCAGCAGTTGGACAGGGGGTACTGAAGCTTTCTTT
TRBV6-5	TRBD1	.	TRBJ1-1	CASTSGTGNTEAFF	TGTGCCAGCACCTCCGGGACAGGAAACACTGAAGCTTTCTTT
TRBV30	.	.	TRBJ1-5	CAWRKSGNQPQHF	TGTGCCTGGAGGAAGAGTGGAAATCAGCCCCAGCATTTT
TRBV13	.	.	TRBJ2-2	CASSLDRVSNTGELFF	TGTGCCAGCAGCTTAGACAGGGTTTCGAACACCGGGGAGCTGTTTTTT
TRBV10-3	TRBD1	once	TRBJ1-5	CAIKEGASNQPQHF	TGTGCCATCAAGGAGGGGGCAAGCAATCAGCCCCAGCATTTT
TRBV27	.	.	TRBJ1-2	CASASTVNYGYTF	TGTGCCAGCGCCTCGACAGTTAACTATGGCTACACCTTC